This TCR beta chain was sequenced in a study of blood T cell repertoires in COVID-19 (TCRdb year 2020). At the level of the whole study: Collaborator samples came from the United States, Italy and Spain and covered acute and convalescent phases of COVID-19. The prospective study material was composed of cDNA or gDNA derived from T cells, B-cell-depleted T cells, or PBMCs. Deeply sampled blood TCRbeta repertoires from subjects exposed to, actively infected with, or recovered from COVID-19 were included in the dataset. The repertoires were made available in a free public database intended to serve as a resource for research on the immune response to SARS-CoV-2. The samples were drawn from the first 160 participants of the ongoing ImmuneRACE study and from 950 to 1,500 subjects provided by 6 global collaborators. Nearly every sample came with metadata listing a de-identified subject ID, COVID-19 status, age in years and sex. HLA class I and class II types, where available, came from metadata supplied by the sample provider rather than from assay-based typing.

Study-wide findings and limitations: Clinical and demographic metadata were provided uncurated, with the amount varying by source and participant.

With regard to this clone: This clone's antigen is unknown. Per-nucleotide qualities are absent, and no much larger clonotype sits a single base away.

Each collaborating institution followed its own protocols to collect whole blood in K2EDTA tubes. For TCRbeta analysis, collaborator samples were shipped as frozen whole blood, as isolated PBMCs, or as DNA extracted from either sample type. The CDR3 covers 11 residues, taking in both the cysteine and the phenylalanine. Here the CDR3 DNA is all that survives: 33 bases in frame from base 1. Deletion took 6 bases off V and 9 bases off J, with a span of 9 bases between the germline ends. CDR1 and CDR2 are read off the germline V gene as MNHEY and SVGAGI. TCRbeta CDR3 regions were amplified from genomic DNA using the immunoSEQ Assay, a bias-controlled multiplex PCR. In the authors' own workflow: Nucleated cell counts per sample were estimated from amplification of reference gene primers within the assay. To quantify the absolute abundance of each unique TCRbeta CDR3 rearrangement, sequence reads were collapsed and filtered. For each sample, productive Simpson clonality was calculated by taking the square root of Simpson's diversity index across productive rearrangements. TCRdb provides this immuneACCESS table in a form limited to in-frame rearrangements. Some clones are lacking; in checked studies, under half of them reflect an unresolved V gene, and why the rest are absent is not known. Clone size and the V and J calls come from that table; the DNA yielded D and trimming. The sample has fewer than 200,000 clones on record, about 80% of them singletons. The top ten constitute 6.9% of the sample.

The sequenced sample was peripheral blood. The clonotype originates from a man aged 55-75 years with acute or convalescent COVID-19. The sequence links TRBV6-5 to TRBJ2-1; the D gene is unclear. The nucleotide sequence reads TGTGCCAGCAGAGCAATAACTGAGCAGTTCTTC. It specifies CASRAITEQFF.